The clone carrying this TCR beta chain has only a few counts. Its antigen is currently unknown. MiXCR, applied by TCRdb to the 5' RACE reads, yields one record per CDR3 protein. The sample has about 470,000 distinct CDR3 sequences; roughly 25% are singletons. This entry comes from a study of T-cell memory formation after mild COVID-19. Turning to the study itself: TCR clusters were mostly donor specific.

Study-wide results and caveats: Clones which contracted sat mainly in CM and EM if CD4+, and in EMRA if CD8+. The SARS-CoV-2 specificity of second-wave clones reaching peak at day 37 remained unverified.

Sequencing input: PBMCs or a T cell subset sorted from them (not recorded which). This receptor was obtained from an adult woman who had mild COVID-19 (a few samples of this study predate the infection). Cell type and time point are not known.

The CDR3 bases are TGCGCCAGCAGCCGTTCGGCCCCAGAACAACAAGAGACCCAGTACTTC. Its protein product is CASSRSAPEQQETQYF. The V and J genes are TRBV5-1 and TRBJ2-5; D unresolved. The length of the CDR3 is 16 residues. Germline CDR1 reads SGHRS; CDR2 reads YFSETQ. The V end was cut by 4 bases, the J end by 2 bases, with 18 bases between.